The 20 T cell receptor beta chains below come from one sample, sequenced in a study of metastatic and nonmetastatic thyroid tumors. With MiXCR, TCRdb reprocessed the PCR reads. The sample contains approximately 12,000 clones, 20% to 25% of which appear only once. Prior to thyroid surgery, none of the patients had received any treatment. The sample taken for sequencing was blood. The receptors were sampled from a female donor with papillary thyroid cancer or a benign thyroid nodule (not recorded which). Some clones in this sample may be carry-over from other donors' samples.

This clone was seen many times. The rearrangement joins TRBV11-3 to TRBJ2-2; 10 bases agree with TRBD1. Germline V gives CDR1 SGHNT, CDR2 YENEEA. The CDR3 runs to 18 residues. Trimming took 5 bases from V and 4 from J; bases not matched to a gene: 13. The chain's CDR3 is CASSPRDRGGLSTGELFF. Written as DNA, the CDR3 is TGTGCCAGCAGCCCCCGGGACAGGGGAGGATTGAGCACCGGGGAGCTGTTTTTT. The full variable domain, completed using reference TRBV11-3 and TRBJ2-2, is EAGVVQSPRYKIIEKKQPVAFWCNPISGHNTLYWYLQNLGQGPELLIRYENEEAVDDSQLPKDRFSAERLKGVDSTLKIQPAELGDSAVYLCASSPRDRGGLSTGELFFGEGSRLTVL.

This chain links TRBV29-1 with TRBJ2-6; D not certain. This CDR3 is 14 amino acids long. Trimming shortened V by 5 bases and J by 8 bases, and 16 bases separated the two germline ends. Germline values: CDR1 SQVTM, CDR2 ANQGSEA. The CDR3 sequence is CSVFLYPRSNVLTF. As DNA, the CDR3 is TGCAGCGTTTTCCTGTACCCTCGGTCCAACGTCCTGACTTTC.

The table lists this clone with many counts. The V and J genes are TRBV20-1 and TRBJ1-1; D is ambiguous. Germline CDR1 and CDR2: DFQATT and SNEGSKA (reference sequence). The CDR3 spans 10 residues. V was cut by 4 bases and J by 7 bases, with 7 bases left in between. CDR3 sequence reads: CSATRVEAFF. The CDR3 DNA reads as TGCAGTGCTACCCGGGTTGAAGCTTTCTTT.

Of note for this clone: A much larger clone is a single base away; this may be a read error. The chain's CDR3 is CAGSPSWPVQETQYF. In nucleotides, the CDR3 is TGTGCCGGCTCACCATCCTGGCCCGTACAAGAGACCCAGTACTTC. The V and J genes are TRBV18 and TRBJ2-5; D ambiguous. CDR3 length equals 15 residues. Per the germline V gene, CDR1 is KGHSH and CDR2 is LQKENI. The variable domain in full, with the rest retrieved from reference TRBV18 and TRBJ2-5, is NAGVMQNPRHLVRRRGQEARLRCSPMKGHSHVYWYRQLPEEGLKFMVYLQKENIIDESGMPKERFSAEFPKEGPSILRIQQVVRGDSAAYFCAGSPSWPVQETQYFGPGTRLLVL.

This clone was observed many times. This rearrangement joins TRBV24-1 to TRBJ2-1, with 7 bases identical to TRBD2. The CDR3 has 17 residues. The V and J ends lost 3 bases and 4 bases, in that order; junction bases with no gene match: 11. CDR1 and CDR2 from the germline V gene are KGHDR and SFDVKD. CDR3 in amino acids: CATSDGWSAGLYNEQFF. The CDR3, as DNA: TGTGCCACCAGTGATGGGTGGTCAGCGGGATTGTACAATGAGCAGTTCTTC.

This clone was recorded at least ten times. This CDR3 is also generated by other DNA sequences in the sample. The J gene is TRBJ2-1, the V gene TRBV20-1; no definite D call. CDR1 is DFQATT, CDR2 SNEGSKA, per germline (reference sequence). The CDR3 is 14 residues long. Trimming removed 4 bases at V and 1 base at J, with 11 bases between. CDR3 residues: CSATYPGSYNEQFF. The CDR3 DNA reads TGCAGTGCTACCTACCCGGGTTCCTACAATGAGCAGTTCTTC.

This clone was detected many times. The V gene is TRBV14, the J gene TRBJ2-7, with 7 bases identical to TRBD1. CDR1 and CDR2 (germline): SGHDN, FVKESK. The V and J ends lost 9 bases and 6 bases, in that order; junction bases with no gene match: 11. CDR3 length equals 13 residues. CDR3 sequence (DNA): TGTGCCAGTTCACAGGGGTTACAGGGCGAGCAGTACTTC. Protein sequence: CASSQGLQGEQYF.

The chain joins TRBV6-1 to TRBJ1-1; D unclear. The CDR3 is 14 amino acids. Per germline, CDR1 MNHNS and CDR2 SASEGT. The V and J ends lost 8 bases and 1 base respectively, with 14 bases between them. CDR3 sequence: CASGRHIKNTEAFF. CDR3 nucleotides: TGTGCCAGCGGGAGACACATTAAGAACACTGAAGCTTTCTTT.

This clone was observed at least ten times. The V gene is TRBV4-1, the J gene TRBJ2-2; unclear D gene. The CDR3 contains 14 residues. V lost 0 bases, J lost 8 bases, and 10 bases lay in between. The germline V gene has CDR1 MGHRA and CDR2 YSYEKL. CDR3 coding DNA: TGCGCCAGCAGCCAAGAAGTCCGAGTAGGGGAGCTGTTTTTT. Its translation: CASSQEVRVGELFF.

This clone was observed many times. The gene calls are TRBV27 and TRBJ2-1; 10 nucleotides align to TRBD2. CDR1 and CDR2 (germline): MNHEY, SMNVEV (reference sequence). V was pared by 2 bases and J by 9 bases, with 19 bases of the junction left unmatched. This CDR3 region has 19 residues. CDR3 DNA sequence: TGTGCCAGCAGTTTACTACCAGCTAGAGCGGGAGGGCCGGAGGGTGAGCAGTTCTTC. It translates to CASSLLPARAGGPEGEQFF.

This clone was seen a handful of times. CDR3 sequence reads: CASSLLATWVNNEQFF. In DNA, the CDR3 is TGTGCCAGCAGTTTATTGGCGACCTGGGTCAACAATGAGCAGTTCTTC. The genes are TRBV27 and TRBJ2-1; D unclear. Germline CDR1 and CDR2: MNHEY and SMNVEV (reference sequence). Deletions cut 1 base from V and 5 bases from J, with 15 bases between. The CDR3 is 16 residues long.

This clone was recorded many times. This chain joins TRBV20-1 and TRBJ1-2; a possible D gene is TRBD1 (6 bases). Germline CDR1 DFQATT, CDR2 SNEGSKA (reference sequence). V was shortened by 6 bases and J by 1 base, with 12 bases between the two germline ends. There are 13 residues in the CDR3. CDR3 sequence reads: CSAPGVLNYGYTF. For the CDR3, the DNA is TGCAGTGCGCCAGGGGTCCTTAACTATGGCTACACCTTC.

This clone is deemed medium-sized (0.01 to 0.1%). J is TRBJ2-7 and V is TRBV20-1; D possibly corresponds to TRBD1 (6 bases). The CDR3 is made up of 12 amino acids. Looked up from germline, CDR1 is DFQATT and CDR2 is SNEGSKA (reference sequence). The V gene lost 5 bases and the J gene lost 0 bases, with 8 bases spanning the gap. CDR3 DNA sequence: TGCAGTGCTCGGGACAACTCCTACGAGCAGTACGTC. As protein: CSARDNSYEQYV.

Relative to its sample, this clone is medium-sized. This sequence joins TRBV6-5 and TRBJ1-2; D is undetermined. This CDR3 is 14 amino acids long. Trimming pared 0 bases from V and 4 bases from J, leaving 9 bases between. The germline V gene has CDR1 MNHEY and CDR2 SVGAGI. The CDR3 region is CASSYSRDFYGYTF. CDR3 DNA: TGTGCCAGCAGTTACTCCCGGGATTTCTATGGCTACACCTTC.

This clone was found many times. The chain uses TRBV20-1 and TRBJ1-1; D is unresolved. The V end was cut by 2 bases, the J end by 8 bases, with 9 bases between. From germline, CDR1 is DFQATT and CDR2 SNEGSKA (reference sequence). The CDR3 covers 11 residues. CDR3 sequence (DNA): TGCAGTGCTAGACCCCGGCCAGAAGCTTTCTTT. Protein sequence: CSARPRPEAFF.

This clone was counted a few times. The chain links TRBV10-3 to TRBJ2-5, with TRBD2 matching 8 bases. Trimming removed 7 bases from V and 2 bases from J; junction bases left unmatched: 9. Germline V gene lookup returns CDR1 ENHRY and CDR2 SYGVKD. CDR3 length: 15 residues. CDR3 protein: CAIIDYRGGQETQYF. CDR3 bases: TGTGCCATCATTGACTATCGGGGGGGTCAAGAGACCCAGTACTTC.

The table lists this clone with many counts. The chain recombines TRBV10-3 with TRBJ1-1; no clear D. CDR3 length: 14 residues. V was cut by 7 bases and J by 1 base, with 13 bases left in between. Germline loops: CDR1 ENHRY, CDR2 SYGVKD. CDR3 residues: CAIKGNHQNTEAFF. The DNA for the CDR3 is TGTGCCATCAAGGGCAACCACCAGAACACTGAAGCTTTCTTT.

This clone was recorded many times. The J gene is TRBJ2-3, the V gene TRBV7-2; D not resolved. V lost 1 base and J lost 2, with 4 bases in between. CDR1 is SGHTA, CDR2 FQGNSA, per germline. CDR3 length: 13 amino acids. CDR3 coding DNA: TGTGCCAGCAGCTTAGTTGACACAGATACGCAGTATTTT. Its translation is CASSLVDTDTQYF.

This clone was observed at least ten times. This chain joins TRBV20-1 and TRBJ1-3; tentative D call: TRBD1 (5 bases). CDR3 length equals 17 residues. The germline gives CDR1 DFQATT, CDR2 SNEGSKA (reference sequence). Trimming shortened V by 2 bases and J by 0 bases, and 17 bases separated the two germline ends. The CDR3 bases are TGCAGTGCTAGACCCCCTCAACGGGGGATCTCTGGAAACACCATATATTTT. It specifies CSARPPQRGISGNTIYF.

Comment on this clone: One end of the junction fails to match germline, which may point to a read error. Additional DNA sequences in this sample encode the identical CDR3. The V call is TRBV11-2, the J call TRBJ2-2; either TRBD1 or TRBD2 may supply D (5 bases each). Germline assignment: CDR1 SGHAT and CDR2 FQNNGV. The CDR3 covers 17 residues. The CDR3 region is CASSHPRGGPPAGELFF. The CDR3 nucleotides are TGTGCCAGCAGCCACCCTCGTGGGGGACCACCAGCCGGGGAGCTATTTTTT. Full variable domain (missing parts from reference TRBV11-2 and TRBJ2-2): EAGVAQSPRYKIIEKRQSVAFWCNPISGHATLYWYQQILGQGPKLLIQFQNNGVVDDSQLPKDRFSAERLKGVDSTLKIQPAKLEDSAVYLCASSHPRGGPPAGELFFGEGSRLTVL.